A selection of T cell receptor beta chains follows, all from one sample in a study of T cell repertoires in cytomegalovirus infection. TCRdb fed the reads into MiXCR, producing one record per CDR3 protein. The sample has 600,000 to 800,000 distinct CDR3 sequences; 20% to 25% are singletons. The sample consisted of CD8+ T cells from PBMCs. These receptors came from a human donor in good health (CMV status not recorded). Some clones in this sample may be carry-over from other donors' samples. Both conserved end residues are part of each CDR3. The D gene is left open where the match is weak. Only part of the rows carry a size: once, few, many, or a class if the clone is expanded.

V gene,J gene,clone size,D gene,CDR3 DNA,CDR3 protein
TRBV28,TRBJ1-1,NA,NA,TGTGCCAGCAGTTTCCGTCTCAGTTTGAACACTGAAGCTTTCTTT,CASSFRLSLNTEAFF
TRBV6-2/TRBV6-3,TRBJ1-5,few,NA,TGTGCCAGCAGTTATCCCCCCAGCGGACAGAGCAATCAGCCCCAGCATTTT,CASSYPPSGQSNQPQHF
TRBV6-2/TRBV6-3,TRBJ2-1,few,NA,TGTGCCAGCAGCGGGGGCTCGATCTCCTACAATGAGCAGTTCTTC,CASSGGSISYNEQFF
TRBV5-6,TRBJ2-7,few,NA,TGTGCCAGCAGCCCCGACATCGGGTGGGACGAGCAGTACTTC,CASSPDIGWDEQYF
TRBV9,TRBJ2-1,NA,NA,TGTGCCAGCAGCGTAGCTGCGCTCGGGACTGAGCAGTTCTTC,CASSVAALGTEQFF
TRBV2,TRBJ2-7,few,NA,TGTGCCAGCAGTGAAGCGGCAGGGGAGTACGAGCAGTACTTC,CASSEAAGEYEQYF
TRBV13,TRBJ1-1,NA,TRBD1,TGTGCCAGCAGCTTAGTCGTCACAGGGGCCGAAGAAGCTTTCTTT,CASSLVVTGAEEAFF
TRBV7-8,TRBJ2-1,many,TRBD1,TGTGCCAGCAGCCAGCCAGGGACAGGGGTGTACAATGAGCAGTTCTTC,CASSQPGTGVYNEQFF
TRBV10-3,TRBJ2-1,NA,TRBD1,TGTGCCACCTCCTCCCCGGGACAGGGCAATGAGCAGTTCTTC,CATSSPGQGNEQFF
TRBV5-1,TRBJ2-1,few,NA,TGCGCCAGCAGCCCGCCGGGCCTAAGCTACAATGAGCAGTTCTTC,CASSPPGLSYNEQFF
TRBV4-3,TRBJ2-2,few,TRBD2,TGCGCCAGCAGCCACGTTCGACTAGCCTCCCACACCGGGGAGCTGTTTTTT,CASSHVRLASHTGELFF
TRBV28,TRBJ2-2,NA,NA,TGTGCCAGCAGAGTCAAAAGGGGGGGGGACCCCTCAACCGGGGAGCTGTTTTTT,CASRVKRGGDPSTGELFF
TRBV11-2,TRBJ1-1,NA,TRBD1,TGTGCCAGCAGCCTCGGACAGGGAGGATACACTGAAGCTTTCTTT,CASSLGQGGYTEAFF
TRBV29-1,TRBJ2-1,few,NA,TGCAGCGCTCCCCCAGACGGGTTCGGAAATGAGCAGTTCTTC,CSAPPDGFGNEQFF
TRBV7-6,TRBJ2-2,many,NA,TGTGCCAGCAGCTACAGGGTTGGCGGCGGGGAGCTGTTTTTT,CASSYRVGGGELFF
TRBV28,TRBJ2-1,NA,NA,TGTGCCAGCAAAGTCCCCCTACTAGCCAATGAGCAGTTCTTC,CASKVPLLANEQFF
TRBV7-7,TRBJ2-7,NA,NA,TGTGCTAGCAGCTTGCGTCAGGGAAATATTTACGAGCAGTACTTC,CASSLRQGNIYEQYF
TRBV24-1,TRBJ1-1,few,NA,TGTGCCACCCTCAGGGCAGGGAGAGTCTCTTGCACTGAAGCTTTCTTT,CATLRAGRVSCTEAFF
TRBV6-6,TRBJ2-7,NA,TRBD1,TGTGCCAGCAACACAGGGGAAGACGAGCAGTACTTC,CASNTGEDEQYF
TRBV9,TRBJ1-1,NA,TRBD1,TGTGCCAGCAGCGCCTGGACAGGGGTGAACACTGAAGCTTTCTTT,CASSAWTGVNTEAFF
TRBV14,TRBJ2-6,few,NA,TGTGCCAGCAGCCAAGAACGTCTCTTAGGTTCCGGGGCCAACGTCCTGACTTTC,CASSQERLLGSGANVLTF
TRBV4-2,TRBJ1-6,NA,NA,TGTGCCAGCAGCCAAGATTTCCCCCAGGGCTCCTATAATTCACCCCTCCACTTT,CASSQDFPQGSYNSPLHF
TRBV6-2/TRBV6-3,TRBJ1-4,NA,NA,TGTGCCAGCAGTCCTCGCCCGGAAACAACTAATGAAAAACTGTTTTTT,CASSPRPETTNEKLFF
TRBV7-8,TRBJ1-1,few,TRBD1,TGTGCCAGCAGCCTGACAGGGGGCCTTTGGACTGAAGCTTTCTTT,CASSLTGGLWTEAFF
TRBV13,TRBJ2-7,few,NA,TGTGCCAGCAGCCCGGGTTTCCCCAATTCCTACGAGCAGTACTTC,CASSPGFPNSYEQYF
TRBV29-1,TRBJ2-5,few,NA,TGCAGCGTTGGCGGCTACCGCCAAGAGACCCAGTACTTC,CSVGGYRQETQYF
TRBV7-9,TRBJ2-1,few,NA,TGTGCCAGCAGGCATCAGGGGGGCCCGAACTATGAGCAGTTCTTC,CASRHQGGPNYEQFF
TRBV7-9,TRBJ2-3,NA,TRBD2,TGTGCCAGCAGCTATAAAGCGGGGGTAACAGATACGCAGTATTTT,CASSYKAGVTDTQYF
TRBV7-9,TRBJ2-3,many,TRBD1,TGTGCCAGCAGCTTAGCGTGGGACAGGGGGCGGATGGCCACAGATACGCAGTATTTT,CASSLAWDRGRMATDTQYF
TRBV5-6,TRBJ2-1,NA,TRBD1,TGTGCCAGCAGCTTTCCCCCAGGGGGAGAAGGCAATGAGCAGTTCTTC,CASSFPPGGEGNEQFF
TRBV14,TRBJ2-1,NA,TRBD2,TGTGCCAGCAGCCAAGGGACTAGCGGGGGGTGGAATGAGCAGTTCTTC,CASSQGTSGGWNEQFF
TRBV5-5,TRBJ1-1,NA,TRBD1,TGTGCCGCGAGAGGGGGCATATCGTCTGAAGCTTTCTTT,CAARGGISSEAFF
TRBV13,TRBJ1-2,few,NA,TGTGCCAGCAGCTTAGGTGGTAGAGGACCACCCTATGGCTACACCTTC,CASSLGGRGPPYGYTF